Listed below are T cell receptor beta chains from one sample, sequenced in a study of tumor and adjacent non-tumor tissue in lung cancer. MiXCR, applied by TCRdb to the multiplex PCR reads, yields one record per CDR3 protein. The data show 40,000 to 50,000 distinct CDR3 sequences, with around 59% seen just once and approximately 30% held by the top ten. The sample taken for sequencing was distant non-tumor lung tissue. Every receptor here comes from an older woman with non-small cell lung cancer. Both conserved end residues are part of each CDR3. A D gene is named only where the DNA matches it firmly. Rows give clone size only sometimes, using once, few, many, or a class for an expanded clone.

j_call d_call clone_size v_call cdr3_aa cdr3_nt
TRBJ1-5 TRBD1 NA TRBV6-1 CASCSLGQGFGEPQHF TGTGCCAGCTGTTCCCTAGGACAGGGGTTCGGGGAGCCCCAGCATTTT
TRBJ2-5 NA NA TRBV9 CASSVGYAETQYF TGTGCCAGCAGCGTTGGGTATGCGGAGACCCAGTACTTC
TRBJ1-1 NA many TRBV30 CAWRTNTEAFF TGTGCCTGGAGAACGAACACTGAAGCTTTCTTT
TRBJ2-3 NA many TRBV6-1 CASSSPSDFSGDTQYF TGTGCCAGCAGTTCCCCGTCGGACTTCTCCGGGGATACGCAGTATTTT
TRBJ2-3 NA NA TRBV4-1 CASSLLVTDTLYF TGCGCCAGCAGCCTACTAGTGACAGATACGCTGTATTTT
TRBJ2-7 NA NA TRBV4-1 CASSLGASRSGSYEQYF TGCGCCAGCAGCCTGGGGGCTAGCAGGAGTGGTTCGTACGAGCAGTACTTC
TRBJ2-1 NA medium-sized TRBV4-1 CASSPGLYNEQFF TGCGCCAGCAGCCCCGGACTCTACAATGAGCAGTTCTTC
TRBJ1-3 TRBD1 many TRBV12-3/TRBV12-4 CASRKGQGSGNTIYF TGTGCCAGCAGAAAAGGACAGGGTTCTGGAAACACCATATATTTT
TRBJ2-1 NA NA TRBV6-1 CASIPARSRSHNERFF TGTGCCAGCATTCCCGCCCGCTCGCGGTCCCACAATGAGCGGTTCTTC
TRBJ2-7 NA NA TRBV20-1 CSAIPSGGYQGVGDQYF TGCAGTGCCATCCCCTCTGGAGGGTATCAGGGCGTAGGTGACCAGTACTTC
TRBJ1-5 NA NA TRBV28 CASSFLPVTAWGNQPQHF TGTGCCAGTAGCTTCTTACCTGTGACAGCCTGGGGCAATCAGCCCCAGCATTTT
TRBJ2-6 NA NA TRBV28 CASSSMGNGANVLTF TGTGCCAGCAGTTCAATGGGGAACGGGGCCAACGTCCTGACTTTC
TRBJ2-3 TRBD2 few TRBV7-9 CVSSFPLAGGTQYF TGTGTCAGCAGCTTCCCCCTAGCGGGGGGTACGCAGTATTTT
TRBJ2-1 NA NA TRBV4-1 CASSPIWERASYNEQFF TGCGCCAGCAGCCCCATTTGGGAGCGGGCATCCTACAATGAGCAGTTCTTC
TRBJ2-7 NA NA TRBV14 CASNQVRSSLFHKQYF TGTGCCAGCAACCAAGTTCGTTCCTCGCTTTTCCACAAGCAGTACTTC
TRBJ2-2 NA NA TRBV6-6 CASGVSGDIGELFF TGTGCCAGCGGCGTTAGCGGAGATATTGGGGAGCTGTTTTTT
TRBJ2-2 TRBD2 many TRBV4-1 CASSQEGSGRGVGNTGELFF TGCGCCAGCAGCCAAGAGGGCAGCGGGAGGGGTGTAGGGAACACCGGGGAGCTGTTTTTT
TRBJ1-2 NA NA TRBV28 CASTPTGVGGYTF TGTGCCAGCACACCTACTGGGGTAGGCGGCTACACCTTC
TRBJ2-1 NA few TRBV29-1 CSVEPGFTNNEQFF TGCAGCGTCGAGCCCGGTTTTACCAACAATGAACAGTTCTTT
TRBJ1-5 NA NA TRBV11-2 CARSPSGFSQPQHF TGTGCCAGGAGCCCGTCGGGTTTCAGTCAGCCCCAGCATTTT
TRBJ2-1 TRBD2 once TRBV6-5 CASSQDHPGGLAGVIGDNEQFF TGTGCAAGCAGTCAAGATCATCCCGGGGGACTAGCGGGAGTAATAGGCGACAATGAGCAGTTCTTC
TRBJ2-7 TRBD1 NA TRBV24-1 CVTSDSRTGDDYEQYF TGTGTCACCAGTGATTCTCGGACAGGGGATGACTACGAGCAGTACTTC
TRBJ1-1 NA few TRBV19 CATRDNEAFF TGTGCCACCCGGGACAATGAAGCTTTCTTT
TRBJ2-1 TRBD2 NA TRBV6-2/TRBV6-3 CASRGSGRAGGEQLF TGTGCCAGCAGGGGGAGCGGGAGGGCCGGAGGTGAGCAACTCTTC
TRBJ2-5 NA NA TRBV29-1 CSVEGGGSISGTQYF TGCAGCGTCGAAGGAGGTGGGAGTATTTCGGGGACCCAGTACTTC
TRBJ1-1 NA NA TRBV7-9 CASSRGETGALVTEAFF TGTGCCAGCAGCCGCGGGGAAACCGGGGCCTTGGTCACTGAAGCTTTCTTT
TRBJ2-7 TRBD2 NA TRBV10-3 CTISEGTSGLYEQYF TGTACCATCAGTGAGGGGACTAGCGGTCTCTACGAGCAGTACTTC
TRBJ2-4 TRBD1 many TRBV5-1 CASTKGDRDSRNIQYF TGCGCCAGCACCAAGGGAGACCGGGACAGCAGAAACATTCAGTACTTC
TRBJ2-7 TRBD1 NA TRBV4-2 CANSPTGQSYEQYF TGTGCCAACAGCCCGACGGGACAGAGCTACGAGCAGTACTTT
TRBJ1-2 NA NA TRBV29-1 CSIEDSPFGYTF TGCAGCATTGAGGACAGCCCCTTTGGCTACACCTTC
TRBJ2-7 NA few TRBV4-1 CASSHRDDAYEQYF TGCGCCAGCAGCCACCGGGACGATGCCTATGAGCAGTACTTC
TRBJ2-3 TRBD1 NA TRBV12-3/TRBV12-4 CTTTTKGARADTQYF TGTACCACCACAACGAAGGGGGCGCGTGCAGATACGCAGTATTTT
TRBJ2-2 NA many TRBV4-1 CASSQDRDGENTGELFF TGCGCCAGCAGCCAAGATCGAGACGGAGAGAACACCGGGGAGCTGTTTTTT
TRBJ2-7 TRBD2 NA TRBV12-3/TRBV12-4 CAGSPSGRGSYEQYF TGTGCCGGCAGTCCTAGCGGGAGAGGGTCCTACGAACAGTACTTC
TRBJ1-6 NA many TRBV20-1 CSARETAPGRDSPLHF TGCAGTGCTAGAGAAACGGCTCCGGGGAGGGATTCACCCCTCCACTTT
TRBJ1-3 TRBD1 many TRBV28 CASSQRDREAFSGNTIYF TGTGCCAGCAGCCAAAGGGACAGGGAGGCTTTCTCTGGAAACACCATATATTTT
TRBJ1-6 NA NA TRBV12-3/TRBV12-4 CASNRATGMNSPLHF TGTGCCAGCAATCGTGCTACAGGAATGAATTCACCCCTCCACTTT
TRBJ2-1 TRBD1 many TRBV6-5 CASSFLRDRGNNEQFF TGTGCCAGCAGTTTCCTCCGGGACAGGGGGAACAATGAGCAGTTCTTC
TRBJ2-5 NA many TRBV12-3/TRBV12-4 CASRRTYEETQYF TGTGCCAGCAGACGGACTTACGAAGAGACCCAGTACTTC
TRBJ2-7 NA NA TRBV11-2 CASSLVSVAYELYF TGTGCCAGCAGCCTAGTTAGCGTCGCCTACGAGCTGTACTTC
TRBJ2-7 NA NA TRBV14 CVSSLSTPTEQYF TGTGTCAGCAGCCTTTCGACTCCCACCGAGCAGTACTTC
TRBJ2-2 NA NA TRBV4-2 CASSQDLTTNTGELFF TGTGCCAGTAGCCAAGATTTGACCACGAACACCGGGGAACTGTTTTTT
TRBJ2-1 TRBD2 many TRBV20-1 CSARPASGSLNEQFF TGCAGTGCTAGACCCGCTAGCGGGAGTTTGAATGAGCAGTTCTTC
TRBJ1-2 NA few TRBV20-1 CSARGGDGDNYGYTF TGCAGTGCTAGGGGGGGGGACGGAGATAACTATGGCTACACCTTC
TRBJ2-1 TRBD2 many TRBV12-3/TRBV12-4 CASSRLKRLATNNEQFF TGTGCCAGCAGCCGGCTTAAGAGACTAGCAACCAACAATGAGCAGTTCTTC
TRBJ2-1 NA NA TRBV10-3 CAIRNDGGMGVYNEQFF TGTGCCATCAGAAATGATGGAGGGATGGGGGTCTACAATGAGCAGTTCTTC
TRBJ1-1 NA medium-sized TRBV5-6 CASSLGGNTEAFF TGTGCCAGCAGCTTAGGGGGGAACACTGAAGCTTTCTTT
TRBJ2-2 TRBD2 NA TRBV7-2 CASSWGLAGDQNAGELFF TGTGCCAGCAGCTGGGGACTAGCGGGAGATCAGAACGCCGGGGAGCTGTTTTTT
TRBJ2-7 NA few TRBV28 CASSHSAETYEQYF TGTGCCAGCAGCCACAGCGCCGAAACCTACGAGCAGTACTTC
TRBJ1-1 NA NA TRBV10-2 CACSEWSTLKSEAFF TGCGCCTGCAGTGAGTGGAGCACTCTGAAGAGTGAAGCTTTCTTT
TRBJ2-2 NA NA TRBV6-6 CVSHDLVGGDTGELFF TGTGTCAGTCACGACTTAGTAGGAGGTGACACCGGGGAGCTGTTTTTT
TRBJ2-7 TRBD2 NA TRBV4-2 CASSQVFIRLLAGLPSTYEQYF TGTGCCAGCAGCCAAGTTTTTATCAGGTTACTAGCGGGATTACCGAGCACCTACGAGCAGTACTTC
TRBJ2-7 TRBD1 NA TRBV29-1 CSAENWDRPYDQYF TGCAGCGCTGAGAACTGGGACAGACCCTACGATCAGTACTTC
TRBJ2-3 NA NA TRBV6-1 CASSHRTVGPDTQYF TGTGCCAGCAGTCACAGGACAGTGGGCCCGGATACGCAGTATTTT
TRBJ1-5 NA many TRBV6-5 CASSYSWEDSNQPQHF TGTGCCAGCAGTTACTCTTGGGAGGATAGCAATCAGCCCCAGCATTTT
TRBJ2-1 TRBD2 NA TRBV20-1 CSARDGRVAGAAEQFF TGCAGTGCTAGAGATGGACGGGTAGCGGGAGCCGCTGAGCAGTTCTTC
TRBJ2-1 TRBD2 many TRBV12-3/TRBV12-4 CASHGTSAYNEQFF TGTGCCAGTCACGGGACTAGCGCCTACAATGAGCAGTTCTTC
TRBJ2-4 NA NA TRBV6-2/TRBV6-3 CASSYASVAVIAENIQYF TGTGCCAGCAGTTACGCTAGCGTGGCGGTGATAGCCGAAAACATTCAGTACTTC
TRBJ1-6 TRBD1 NA TRBV5-1 CANSRTPGTGGLVPLHF TGCGCCAACAGTCGAACACCCGGGACAGGTGGCTTAGTACCCCTCCACTTT